This T cell receptor (beta chain) appears in the sequencing data of a study of PD-L1 blockade in urothelial cancer (dated 2017 in TCRdb). Regarding the research as a whole: Therapy was started around 2014 for all patients, and atezolizumab 1,200 mg was administered intravenously every 3 weeks. About 85% of the 29 patients were identified as males with urothelial cancer of bladder origin, and a prior smoking history was reported by 18 of 29 patients. Patients had an ECOG performance status of 0 or 1 and had received between 0 and 3 prior chemotherapy regimens. Blood samples were analyzed at 3 weeks after treatment start (second dose) and at 6 weeks after treatment start. Blood samples gave median yields of about 150,000 T cells and over 80,000 unique TCRs, along with a median clonality of around 0.075. An exploratory multi-omic analysis was conducted of the somatic, immune and clinical correlates of response to PD-L1 blockade with atezolizumab in urothelial cancer. Pretreatment tumor samples, along with matched peripheral blood serially collected before and after atezolizumab treatment, were subjected to TCR sequencing. Durable clinical benefit meant progression-free survival longer than 6 months, and TCR features were also tested against progression-free and overall survival. Whole exome sequencing and RNA sequencing of pretreatment tumors were performed alongside TCR sequencing in the same patients. Nine patients achieved durable clinical benefit and approximately 19 did not. Around 30 patients had pretreatment blood TCR-seq, some 25 had at least one posttreatment blood collection, and some 25 had tumor TCR-seq. Points the paper makes about the study in general: Because the sample size was small (n ≈ 29) and many exploratory analyses were performed, the results are intended to be hypothesis-generating. Among patients with durable benefit, tumor-associated TCR clones showed greater expansion in peripheral blood 3 weeks after treatment started (n of about 21, p = 0.022). A pretreatment peripheral blood TCR clonality below the median was linked to improved progression-free and overall survival.

This sample's time point label indicates: pretreatment peripheral blood. The cohort included 25 to 30 patients with locally advanced or metastatic urothelial carcinoma who were treated at Memorial Sloan Kettering on a trial protocol. Peripheral blood mononuclear cells were collected pretreatment and during treatment, with between 1 and 8 total time points obtained per patient. The Qiagen DNeasy Blood extraction kit was used to purify genomic DNA from total PBMCs and from tumor samples. PBMCs were collected pretreatment and during treatment and were isolated and stored as previously described. A note on this clone: What antigen it recognizes has not been identified. Nothing much larger sits one base from this clone, and base qualities are not available.

Each PCR received spiked-in synthetic TCR analog templates so that absolute template abundance could be estimated from read counts. The immunoSEQ assay was used to amplify TCRbeta CDR3 regions from genomic DNA with bias-controlled V and J gene primers. Sequencing of rearranged TCRbeta segments was performed at approximately 20X coverage. On the authors' methods: Sequencing errors were corrected by clustering, and CDR3s were annotated against IMGT so that V, D and J genes could be assigned. Only productive TCRbeta rearrangements were used in downstream analyses, excluding out-of-frame or stop-codon sequences. To compute clonality, Shannon entropy was normalized by the log of the number of unique productive sequences and then subtracted from one. Clones differing between time points or between blood and tumor were identified using Fisher's exact test with Benjamini-Hochberg correction, with an adjusted p below 0.01 applied as the threshold. TCRdb provides this immuneACCESS table in a form limited to in-frame rearrangements. Some clones are lacking; in checked studies, under half of them reflect an unresolved V gene, and why the rest are absent is not known. The V and J calls and the clone size are those of that table, but D and trimming were determined from the DNA. The sample yields 70,000 to 100,000 clones; 80% to 85% were counted once. Approximately 2.1% of the sample is in the top ten clones.

The CDR3 runs 16 amino acids, cysteine and phenylalanine included. The entry retains the CDR3 DNA only, 48 bases that are in frame from base 1. CDR1 and CDR2 were assigned from the germline V gene as SGHRS and YFSETQ. The junction shows trimming of 3 bases on V and 4 bases on J, and the gene matches do not reach 5 bases of it. Recombination linked TRBV5-1 to TRBJ2-2, and 11 bases in between align with TRBD1. The starting material was PBMCs, obtained around atezolizumab (anti-PD-L1) treatment. This TCR was sampled from a man between 60 and 70 years old with urothelial cancer. In nucleotide form, the sequence is TGCGCCAGCAGCTCTGGGGGGACAGGGGGCACCGGGGAGCTGTTTTTT. Its protein is CASSSGGTGGTGELFF.